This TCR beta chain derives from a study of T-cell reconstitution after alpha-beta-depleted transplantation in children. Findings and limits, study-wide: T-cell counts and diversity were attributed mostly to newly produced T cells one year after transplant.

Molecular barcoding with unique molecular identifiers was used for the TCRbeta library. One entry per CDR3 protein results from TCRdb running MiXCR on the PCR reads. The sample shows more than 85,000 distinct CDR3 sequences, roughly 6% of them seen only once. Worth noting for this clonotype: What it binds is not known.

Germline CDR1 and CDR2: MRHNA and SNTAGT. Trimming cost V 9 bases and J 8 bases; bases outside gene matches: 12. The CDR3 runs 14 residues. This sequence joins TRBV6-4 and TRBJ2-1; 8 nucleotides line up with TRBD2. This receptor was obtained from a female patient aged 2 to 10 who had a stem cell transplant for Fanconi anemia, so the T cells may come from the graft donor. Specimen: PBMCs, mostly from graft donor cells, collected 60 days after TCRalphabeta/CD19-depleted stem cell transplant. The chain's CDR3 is CASSFYAGGYEQFF. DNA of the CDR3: TGTGCCAGTTCTTTCTACGCGGGGGGCTATGAGCAGTTCTTC.